Listed here is a single T cell receptor (beta chain). In the source study's methods: Reference gene primer amplification gave nucleated cell count estimates. Here immunoSEQ multiplex PCR was the method, and the copy in TCRdb shows in-frame clones only, minus some. The V and J calls and the clone size are those of that table, but D and trimming were determined from the DNA. The sample carries a few hundred thousand clones, 80% to 90% recorded once. Germline V gives CDR1 LNHDA, CDR2 SQIVND (reference sequence). The V segment lost 11 bases and the J segment 2 bases; nucleotides outside the gene matches: 15. The CDR3 is made up of 17 amino acids. The data stem from a study of blood T cell repertoires in COVID-19. Study summary: Sources were T cells, B-cell-depleted T cells, or PBMCs; the material itself was cDNA or gDNA.

The receptor's source is a woman aged 30 to 39 with COVID-19, enrolled during active disease. The chain uses TRBV19 and TRBJ1-2, with 12 positions matching TRBD1. Sequenced input: peripheral blood. The CDR3 DNA reads TGTGCCTCCGTACCCGCGGGACAGGGGGCCGTGAACTATGGCTACACCTTC. This encodes CASVPAGQGAVNYGYTF.